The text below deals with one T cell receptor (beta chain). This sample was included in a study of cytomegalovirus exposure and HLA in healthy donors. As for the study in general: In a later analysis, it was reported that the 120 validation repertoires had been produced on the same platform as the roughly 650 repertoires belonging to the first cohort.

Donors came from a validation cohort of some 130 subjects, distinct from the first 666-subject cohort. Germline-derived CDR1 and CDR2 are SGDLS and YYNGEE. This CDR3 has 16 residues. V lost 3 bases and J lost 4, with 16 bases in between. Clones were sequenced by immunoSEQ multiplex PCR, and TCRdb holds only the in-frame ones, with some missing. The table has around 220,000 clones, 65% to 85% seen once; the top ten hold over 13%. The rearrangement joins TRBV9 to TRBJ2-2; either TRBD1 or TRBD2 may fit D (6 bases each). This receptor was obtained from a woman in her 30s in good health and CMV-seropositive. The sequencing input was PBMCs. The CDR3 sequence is CASSEGGGTLTGELFF. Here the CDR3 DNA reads TGTGCCAGCAGCGAGGGGGGTGGGACCCTCACCGGGGAGCTGTTTTTT.